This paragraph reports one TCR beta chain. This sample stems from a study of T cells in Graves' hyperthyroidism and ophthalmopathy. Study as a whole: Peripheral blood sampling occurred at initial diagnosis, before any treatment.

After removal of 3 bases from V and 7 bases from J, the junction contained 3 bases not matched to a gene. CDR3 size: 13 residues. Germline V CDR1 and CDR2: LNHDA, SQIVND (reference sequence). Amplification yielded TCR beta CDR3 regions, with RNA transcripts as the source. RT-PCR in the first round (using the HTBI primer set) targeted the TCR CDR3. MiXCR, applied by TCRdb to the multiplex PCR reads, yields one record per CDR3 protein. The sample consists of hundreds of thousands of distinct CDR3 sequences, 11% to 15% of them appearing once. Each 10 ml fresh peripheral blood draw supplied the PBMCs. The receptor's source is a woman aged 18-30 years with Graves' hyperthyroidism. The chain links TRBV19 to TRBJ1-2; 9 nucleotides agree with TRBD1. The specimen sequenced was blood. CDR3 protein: CASSIRTGAGYTF. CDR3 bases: TGTGCCAGTAGTATCCGGACAGGGGCTGGCTACACCTTC.